This T cell receptor (beta chain) was obtained from a study of blood T cell repertoires in COVID-19. Two negative PCRs, clearance, or symptom resolution characterized the recovered Cohort 3 donors. TCRdb's copy holds only in-frame clones and misses some; the assay was immunoSEQ multiplex PCR. The sample holds 250,000 or so clones, approximately 90% seen once. The CDR3 is 16 amino acids. Deletions cut 2 bases from V and 5 bases from J, with 16 bases between. CDR1 LGHDT and CDR2 YNNKEL come from the germline V gene (reference sequence). The sequenced sample was PBMCs or T cells enriched from blood (not recorded which). V and J are TRBV3-1 (or the pseudogene TRBV3-2) and TRBJ2-1; D may be TRBD2 (6 bases). The source of this sequence is a man aged 25-45 years who had recovered from COVID-19. Here the CDR3 DNA reads TGTGCCAGCAGCCAAAATGAGGGGACTCCAAACAATGAGCAGTTCTTC. Protein sequence: CASSQNEGTPNNEQFF.